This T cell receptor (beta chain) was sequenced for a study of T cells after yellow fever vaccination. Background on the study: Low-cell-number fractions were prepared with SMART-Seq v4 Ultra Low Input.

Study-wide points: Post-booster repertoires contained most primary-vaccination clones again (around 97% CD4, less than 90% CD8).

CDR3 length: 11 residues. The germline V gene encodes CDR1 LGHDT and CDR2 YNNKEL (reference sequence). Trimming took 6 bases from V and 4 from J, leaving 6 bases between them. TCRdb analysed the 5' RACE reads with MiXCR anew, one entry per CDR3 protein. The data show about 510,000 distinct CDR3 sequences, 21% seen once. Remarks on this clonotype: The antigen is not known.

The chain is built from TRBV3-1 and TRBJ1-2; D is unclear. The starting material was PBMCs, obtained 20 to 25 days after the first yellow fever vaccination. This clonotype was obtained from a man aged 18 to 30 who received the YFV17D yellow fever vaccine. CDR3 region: CASRAVYGYTF. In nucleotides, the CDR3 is TGTGCCAGCAGAGCCGTCTATGGCTACACCTTC.